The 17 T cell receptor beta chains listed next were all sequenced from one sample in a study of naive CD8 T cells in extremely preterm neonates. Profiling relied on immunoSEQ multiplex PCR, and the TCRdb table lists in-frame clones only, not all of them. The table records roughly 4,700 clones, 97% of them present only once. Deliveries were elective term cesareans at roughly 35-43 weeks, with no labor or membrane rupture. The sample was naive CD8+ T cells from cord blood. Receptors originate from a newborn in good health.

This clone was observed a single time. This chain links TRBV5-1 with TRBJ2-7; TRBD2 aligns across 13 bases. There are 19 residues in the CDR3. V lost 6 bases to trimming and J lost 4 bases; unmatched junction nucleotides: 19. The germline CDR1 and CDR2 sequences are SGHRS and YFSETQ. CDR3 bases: TGCGCCAGCAATACTAGCGGGAGGGCCGTTTGGAGGGGGCAATACGAGCAGTACTTC. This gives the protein CASNTSGRAVWRGQYEQYF.

CDR3 residues: CASSLARGHEKLFF. In DNA, the CDR3 is TGTGCCAGCAGCTTAGCCAGGGGGCATGAAAAACTGTTTTTT. The chain carries TRBV7-6 and TRBJ1-4; 8 bases are a match to TRBD1. The CDR3 loop spans 14 amino acids. CDR1 and CDR2 (germline): SGHVS, FNYEAQ. The V gene end was trimmed by 0 bases and the J gene end by 6 bases; junction bases not matched to a gene: 0.

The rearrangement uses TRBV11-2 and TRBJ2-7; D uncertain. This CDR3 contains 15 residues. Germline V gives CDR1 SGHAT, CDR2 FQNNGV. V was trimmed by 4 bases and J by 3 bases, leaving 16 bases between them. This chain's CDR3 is CASSSRTASGYEQYF. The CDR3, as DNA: TGTGCCAGCAGCTCCCGCACCGCCTCAGGCTACGAGCAGTACTTC.

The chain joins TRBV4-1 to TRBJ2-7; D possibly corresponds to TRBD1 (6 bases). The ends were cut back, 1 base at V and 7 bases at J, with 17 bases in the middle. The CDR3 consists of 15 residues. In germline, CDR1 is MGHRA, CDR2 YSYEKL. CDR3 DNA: TGCGCCAGCAGCCAAGTCGCAGGGGAGATAGCGGAGCAGTACTTC. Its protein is CASSQVAGEIAEQYF.

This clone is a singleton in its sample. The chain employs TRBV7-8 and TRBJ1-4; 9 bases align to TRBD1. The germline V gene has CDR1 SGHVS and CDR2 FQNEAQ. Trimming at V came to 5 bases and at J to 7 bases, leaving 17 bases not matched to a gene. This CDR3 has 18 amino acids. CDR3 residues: CASSADRGWGQLAEKLFF. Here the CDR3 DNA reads TGTGCCAGCAGCGCTGACAGGGGGTGGGGGCAACTAGCTGAAAAACTGTTTTTT. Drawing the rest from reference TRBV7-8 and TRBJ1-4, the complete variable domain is GAGVSQSPRYKVAKRGQDVALRCDPISGHVSLFWYQQALGQGPEFLTYFQNEAQLDKSGLPSDRFFAERPEGSVSTLKIQRTQQEDSAVYLCASSADRGWGQLAEKLFFGSGTQLSVL.

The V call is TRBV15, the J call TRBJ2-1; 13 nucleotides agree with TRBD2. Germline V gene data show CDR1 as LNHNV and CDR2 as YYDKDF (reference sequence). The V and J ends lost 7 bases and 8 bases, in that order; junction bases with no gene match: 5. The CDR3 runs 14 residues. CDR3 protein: CATTGTSGKDEQFF. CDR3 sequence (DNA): TGTGCCACCACCGGGACTAGCGGGAAGGATGAGCAGTTCTTC.

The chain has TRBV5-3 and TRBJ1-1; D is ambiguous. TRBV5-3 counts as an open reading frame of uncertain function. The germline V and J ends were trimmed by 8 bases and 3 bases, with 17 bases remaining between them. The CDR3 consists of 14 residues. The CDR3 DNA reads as TGTGCCAGCCTCGGGAAGGTTGGGTACACTGAAGCTTTCTTT. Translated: CASLGKVGYTEAFF.

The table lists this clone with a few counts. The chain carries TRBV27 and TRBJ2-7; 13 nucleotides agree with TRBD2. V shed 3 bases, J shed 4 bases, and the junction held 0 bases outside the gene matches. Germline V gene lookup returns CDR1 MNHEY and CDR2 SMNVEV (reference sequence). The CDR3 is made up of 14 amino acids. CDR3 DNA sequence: TGTGCCAGCAGTTTGGGACTAGCGGGATACGAGCAGTACTTC. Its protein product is CASSLGLAGYEQYF.

As DNA, the CDR3 is TGTGCCAGCAGCCTCCCGGGACATCGCGGGGGGGAGCAGTACTTC. Protein product: CASSLPGHRGGEQYF. This chain uses TRBV11-1 with TRBJ2-7; TRBD2 aligns across 8 bases. Germline V lookup: CDR1 SGHAT, CDR2 FQDESV (reference sequence). The V gene end was trimmed by 5 bases and the J gene end by 7 bases; junction bases not matched to a gene: 13. This CDR3 is built from 15 residues. The complete variable domain, with remaining parts taken from reference TRBV11-1 and TRBJ2-7, reads EAEVAQSPRYKITEKSQAVAFWCDPISGHATLYWYRQILGQGPELLVQFQDESVVDDSQLPKDRFSAERLKGVDSTLKIQPAELGDSAMYLCASSLPGHRGGEQYFGPGTRLTVT.

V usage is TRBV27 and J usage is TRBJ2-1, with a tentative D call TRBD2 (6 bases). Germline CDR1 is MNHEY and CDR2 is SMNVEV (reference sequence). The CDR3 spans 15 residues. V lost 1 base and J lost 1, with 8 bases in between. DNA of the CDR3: TGTGCCAGCAGTTTATATAGCGGATCCTACAATGAGCAGTTCTTC. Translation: CASSLYSGSYNEQFF.

The CDR3 is CASSSLTSGLSSYEQYF. CDR3 DNA sequence: TGTGCCAGCTCATCCTTGACTAGCGGGCTTAGCTCCTACGAGCAGTACTTC. J is TRBJ2-7 and V is TRBV18, with TRBD2 identical over 10 bases. Germline V gene sequence: CDR1 KGHSH, CDR2 LQKENI. The junction had 10 bases not matched to a gene; V was cut back by 5 bases and J by 0 bases. CDR3 length: 17 residues. The variable domain in full, completed from reference TRBV18 and TRBJ2-7, reads NAGVMQNPRHLVRRRGQEARLRCSPMKGHSHVYWYRQLPEEGLKFMVYLQKENIIDESGMPKERFSAEFPKEGPSILRIQQVVRGDSAAYFCASSSLTSGLSSYEQYFGPGTRLTVT.

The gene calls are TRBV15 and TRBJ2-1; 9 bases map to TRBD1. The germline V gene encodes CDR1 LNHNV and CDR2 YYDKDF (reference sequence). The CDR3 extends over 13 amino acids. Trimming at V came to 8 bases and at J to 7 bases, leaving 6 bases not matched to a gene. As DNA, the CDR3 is TGTGCCACCGGAGGGACAGGGATTAATGAGCAGTTCTTC. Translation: CATGGTGINEQFF.

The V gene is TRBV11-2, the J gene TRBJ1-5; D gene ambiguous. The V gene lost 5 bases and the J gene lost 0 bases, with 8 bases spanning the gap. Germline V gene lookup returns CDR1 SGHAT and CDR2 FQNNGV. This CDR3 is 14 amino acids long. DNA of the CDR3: TGTGCCAGCAGCGCGGGATATAGCAATCAGCCCCAGCATTTT. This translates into CASSAGYSNQPQHF.

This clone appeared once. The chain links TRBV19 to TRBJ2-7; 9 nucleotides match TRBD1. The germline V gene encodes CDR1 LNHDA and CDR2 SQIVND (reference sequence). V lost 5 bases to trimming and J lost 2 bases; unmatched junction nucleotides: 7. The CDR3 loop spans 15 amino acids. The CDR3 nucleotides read TGTGCCAGTAGTCCGGGACAGGGCCAAGCCTACGAGCAGTACTTC. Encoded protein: CASSPGQGQAYEQYF. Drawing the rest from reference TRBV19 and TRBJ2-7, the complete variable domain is DGGITQSPKYLFRKEGQNVTLSCEQNLNHDAMYWYRQDPGQGLRLIYYSQIVNDFQKGDIAEGYSVSREKKESFPLTVTSAQKNPTAFYLCASSPGQGQAYEQYFGPGTRLTVT.

The CDR3 region is CASSYRGGETQYF. CDR3 nucleotides: TGTGCCAGCAGTTACAGGGGAGGGGAGACCCAGTACTTC. The V gene is TRBV6-5, the J gene TRBJ2-5, with 7 bases identical to TRBD2. This CDR3 is 13 amino acids long. The J segment lost 5 bases and the V segment lost 2 bases, leaving 2 bases of the junction unmatched. Germline lookup yields CDR1 MNHEY and CDR2 SVGAGI.

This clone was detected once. CDR3 bases: TGTGCCAGCAGTTTTAGCGGGAGCTCCTACAATGAGCAGTTCTTC. Its translation is CASSFSGSSYNEQFF. The chain uses TRBV6-5 and TRBJ2-1; 9 nucleotides align to TRBD2. The CDR3 is 15 amino acids. After removal of 4 bases from V and 0 bases from J, the junction contained 1 base not matched to a gene. Germline CDR1 and CDR2: MNHEY and SVGAGI.

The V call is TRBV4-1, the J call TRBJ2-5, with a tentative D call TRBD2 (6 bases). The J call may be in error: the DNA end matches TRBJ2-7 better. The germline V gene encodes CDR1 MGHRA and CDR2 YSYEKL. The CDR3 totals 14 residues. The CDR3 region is CASSQDSGTYEQYF. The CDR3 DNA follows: TGCGCCAGCAGCCAAGATAGCGGTACCTACGAGCAGTACTTC.